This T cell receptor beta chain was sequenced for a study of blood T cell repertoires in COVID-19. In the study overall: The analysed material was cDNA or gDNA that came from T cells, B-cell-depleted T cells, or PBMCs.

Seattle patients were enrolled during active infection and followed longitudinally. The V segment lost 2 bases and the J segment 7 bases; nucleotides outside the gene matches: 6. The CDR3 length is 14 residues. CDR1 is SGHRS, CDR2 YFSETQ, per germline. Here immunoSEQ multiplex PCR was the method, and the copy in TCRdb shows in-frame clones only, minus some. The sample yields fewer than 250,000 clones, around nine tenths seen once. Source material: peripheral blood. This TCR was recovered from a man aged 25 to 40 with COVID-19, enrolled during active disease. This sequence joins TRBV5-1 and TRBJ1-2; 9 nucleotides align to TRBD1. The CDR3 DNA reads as TGCGCCAGCAGCTTAACAGGGGGCGCGTCTGGCTACACCTTC. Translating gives CASSLTGGASGYTF.